The rows below give T cell receptor beta chains drawn from one sample of a study of T cell repertoires in cytomegalovirus infection. These receptors lack a known antigen. TCRdb re-analysed the reads in MiXCR, keeping a single row per CDR3 protein. The table shows fewer than 150,000 distinct CDR3 sequences, with roughly 30% occurring only once. The material sequenced was CD8+ T cells from cultured PBMCs, taken from culture after CMV antigen stimulation. These receptors came from a human donor in good health (CMV status not recorded). Some clones in this sample may be carry-over from other donors' samples. Both conserved end residues are part of each CDR3. The order of the fields is D gene, clone size, V gene, J gene, CDR3 DNA, CDR3 protein. D genes are given only for firm matches. Not every row has a clone size; where given, it reads once, few, many or a size class.

TRBD2,.,TRBV6-5,TRBJ2-1,TGTGCCAGCAGTTACTCGGCAGCGGGGGCGGAGAATGAGCAGTTCTTC,CASSYSAAGAENEQFF
.,few,TRBV7-6,TRBJ2-2,TGTGCCAGCAGCTTAGTCTTGCGGACCGGGGAGCTGTTTTTT,CASSLVLRTGELFF
.,.,TRBV7-6,TRBJ2-7,TGTGCCAGCAGCTTAGCGATAGGGTCCTACGAGCAGTACTTC,CASSLAIGSYEQYF
.,once,TRBV5-6,TRBJ1-1,TGTGCCAGCTCTTTCCGGGAGTTCCTTAACATGAACACTGAAGCTTTCTTT,CASSFREFLNMNTEAFF
.,few,TRBV12-3/TRBV12-4,TRBJ2-6,TGTGCCAGCAGCTCCCCTGACAGGAGTGGGGCCAACGTCCTGACTTTC,CASSSPDRSGANVLTF
.,.,TRBV11-2,TRBJ2-7,TGTGCCAGCAGCTTTGGCAGCAACTACGAGCAGTACTTC,CASSFGSNYEQYF
.,few,TRBV7-9,TRBJ2-7,TGTGCCAGCAGCTTTGACCCCCCGGACAGCGCCTACGAGCAGTACTTC,CASSFDPPDSAYEQYF
.,.,TRBV10-3,TRBJ2-1,TGTGCCATCAGTGATATATTACAGGGTAAGAATGAGCAGTTCTTC,CAISDILQGKNEQFF
.,.,TRBV3-1,TRBJ2-7,TGTGCCAGCAGCCAGACCACCGCGGCCCGCGAGCAGTACTTC,CASSQTTAAREQYF
.,.,TRBV25-1,TRBJ2-3,TGTGCCAGCAGTGATAGCGGCCTCACAGATACGCAGTATTTT,CASSDSGLTDTQYF
TRBD2,once,TRBV28,TRBJ2-7,TGTGCCAGCAGTTTCGGGGGGGACGCCTACGAGCAGTACTTC,CASSFGGDAYEQYF
TRBD2,few,TRBV7-2,TRBJ2-1,TGTGCCAGCAGCTTAGTAAAGGCTAGCGGGGGCCTCTACAATGAGCAGTTCTTC,CASSLVKASGGLYNEQFF
.,.,TRBV6-5,TRBJ2-3,TGTGCCAGCAGTTCCGGTGGGGGGCCTGATACGCAGTATTTT,CASSSGGGPDTQYF
TRBD1,few,TRBV2,TRBJ1-2,TGTGCCAGCAGCAAAAGAACCGACAGGGACGAATATGGCTACACCTTC,CASSKRTDRDEYGYTF
TRBD1,few,TRBV19,TRBJ1-1,TGTGCCAGTAGTCCCGGGACAGGGTTAACTGAAGCTTTCTTT,CASSPGTGLTEAFF
.,many,TRBV7-6,TRBJ2-7,TGTGCCAGCAGCTTAGCTCCCGACGAGCAGTACTTC,CASSLAPDEQYF
TRBD1,.,TRBV6-2/TRBV6-3,TRBJ2-7,TGTGCCAGCAGTAACGACCTCGACAGGGGAATGAGAGACTACGAGCAGTACTTC,CASSNDLDRGMRDYEQYF
.,.,TRBV11-2,TRBJ2-5,TGTGCCAGCAGCTTAAGATTCCAAGAGACCCAGTACTTC,CASSLRFQETQYF
TRBD1,few,TRBV5-4,TRBJ1-1,TGTGCCAGCAGCTTCCAGGGGGCGAAGACTGAAGCTTTCTTT,CASSFQGAKTEAFF
TRBD2,.,TRBV20-1,TRBJ2-7,TGCAGTGCTAGGGGCAGCGGGGGCCTCTACGAGCAGTACTTC,CSARGSGGLYEQYF
TRBD2,medium-sized,TRBV7-6,TRBJ2-5,TGTGCCAGCAGCTTTTCGCTAGCGGGGGGGCCTGAAGAGACCCAGTACTTC,CASSFSLAGGPEETQYF
.,.,TRBV12-3/TRBV12-4,TRBJ1-4,TGTGCCAGCAGCGGGGACATCGGGGATGAAAAACTGTTTTTT,CASSGDIGDEKLFF
.,many,TRBV7-2,TRBJ1-6,TGTGCCAGCAGCTTAGGCTACAATTCACCCCTCCACTTT,CASSLGYNSPLHF
TRBD2,.,TRBV5-1,TRBJ2-2,TGCGCCAGCAGCTTCAAGCGGGGGGCAAACACCGGGGAGCTGTTTTTT,CASSFKRGANTGELFF
.,few,TRBV12-3/TRBV12-4,TRBJ1-1,TGTGCCAGCAGTTTACTGGGGGCTGGTACTGAAGCTTTCTTT,CASSLLGAGTEAFF
TRBD2,.,TRBV6-5,TRBJ2-3,TGTGCCAGCAGTTACTCGGGGGGGGCTAGCGGGGCAAGCACAGATACGCAGTATTTT,CASSYSGGASGASTDTQYF
TRBD2,few,TRBV6-5,TRBJ2-7,TGTGCCAGCAGTTACTTTCTGGGGGGGACCGTCGCCTACGAGCAGTACTTC,CASSYFLGGTVAYEQYF
.,few,TRBV7-9,TRBJ2-7,TGTGCCAGCAGCTTCGGGGCCGTCGTCTCCTACGAGCAGTACTTC,CASSFGAVVSYEQYF
TRBD1,few,TRBV12-3/TRBV12-4,TRBJ2-7,TGTGCCAGCAGTTTGGGACAGGGAAGTTTCTACGAGCAGTACTTC,CASSLGQGSFYEQYF
.,.,TRBV7-6,TRBJ1-1,TGTGCCAGCAGCTTAGCCGCAAAGAACACTGAAGCTTTCTTT,CASSLAAKNTEAFF
.,few,TRBV7-9,TRBJ1-5,TGTGCCAGCAGCTCCACAGACAGGCTTAGCAATCAGCCCCAGCATTTT,CASSSTDRLSNQPQHF
.,.,TRBV7-9,TRBJ1-1,TGTGCCAGCAGACCCGGGGGGGTGAACACTGAAGCTTTCTTT,CASRPGGVNTEAFF
.,few,TRBV6-2/TRBV6-3,TRBJ1-2,TGTGCCAGCAGTACCGCCGTCCGCTACACCTTC,CASSTAVRYTF
TRBD1,few,TRBV4-1,TRBJ1-5,TGCGCCAGCAGCCAAGGGACAGGGTCATATCAGCCCCAGCATTTT,CASSQGTGSYQPQHF
.,.,TRBV4-3,TRBJ2-2,TGCGCCAGCAGCCACCGAACCGGGTACACCGGGGAGCTGTTTTTT,CASSHRTGYTGELFF
.,once,TRBV12-3/TRBV12-4,TRBJ1-1,TGTGCCAGCAGTCTGGGACTTTTGGGCACTGAAGCTTTCTTT,CASSLGLLGTEAFF
.,few,TRBV7-6,TRBJ2-1,TGTGCCAGCAGCTCCGGGCTCTATGGGGTGAATGAGCAGTTCTTC,CASSSGLYGVNEQFF
.,.,TRBV11-2,TRBJ1-6,TGTGCCAGCAGCCTCGGGGGGCTTAATAATTCACCCCTCCACTTT,CASSLGGLNNSPLHF
TRBD2,few,TRBV10-3,TRBJ2-1,TGTGCCATCAGGGGGACTCCCCTTAGCGGGGGGGCAGAGGAGCAGTTCTTC,CAIRGTPLSGGAEEQFF
.,few,TRBV7-6,TRBJ2-7,TGTGCCAGCAGCTTAGCTTCTCGGGGGAGCGAGCAGTACTTC,CASSLASRGSEQYF
TRBD1,.,TRBV11-2,TRBJ2-7,TGTGCCAGCAGCCGCCGGGACAGGGGGTTGGAGCAGTACTTC,CASSRRDRGLEQYF
TRBD2,.,TRBV6-6,TRBJ2-3,TGTGCCAGCAGTATTATCGGGGGGGGAGATACGCAGTATTTT,CASSIIGGGDTQYF
.,.,TRBV4-1,TRBJ2-3,TGCGCCAGCAGCCAAGCGGGCAGGGGATCCGCAGATACGCAGTATTTT,CASSQAGRGSADTQYF
.,.,TRBV27,TRBJ2-5,TGTGCCAGCAGACTAGCTCCCCAAGAGACCCAGTACTTC,CASRLAPQETQYF
.,.,TRBV7-6,TRBJ1-2,TGTGCCAGCAGTCCGGGGGGGATGTATGGCTACACCTTC,CASSPGGMYGYTF
TRBD2,few,TRBV27,TRBJ2-3,TGTGCCAGCAGTTCTCAGCGGGACACAGATACGCAGTATTTT,CASSSQRDTDTQYF